A single T cell receptor (beta chain) is shown here with its context. The antigen remains undetermined. The sample is drawn from a study of long-term antiretroviral therapy in people with HIV. The CDR3 loop spans 18 amino acids. Looked up from germline, CDR1 is LGHNA and CDR2 is YNFKEQ. Germline trimming cut 0 bases from V and 1 base from J; bases unmatched to any gene: 1. Study results and limitations: HIV repertoires covered narrower CDR3 length ranges than controls did.

Survey level was the resolution at which the v3.0 immunoSEQ assay ran. Produced via immunoSEQ multiplex PCR; TCRdb's table is partial and in-frame only. This sample has about 48,000 clones, with roughly four fifths found just once. The sample consisted of unsorted PBMCs, taken 0.8 years after starting antiretroviral therapy. This receptor was taken from a woman in her late teens or twenties with HIV. V gene TRBV4-2 combines with J gene TRBJ2-3; 16 bases match TRBD2. CDR3 DNA sequence: TGTGCCAGCAGCCAAGAAGGGACTAGCGGGAGGGGCACAGATACGCAGTATTTT. Its protein is CASSQEGTSGRGTDTQYF.